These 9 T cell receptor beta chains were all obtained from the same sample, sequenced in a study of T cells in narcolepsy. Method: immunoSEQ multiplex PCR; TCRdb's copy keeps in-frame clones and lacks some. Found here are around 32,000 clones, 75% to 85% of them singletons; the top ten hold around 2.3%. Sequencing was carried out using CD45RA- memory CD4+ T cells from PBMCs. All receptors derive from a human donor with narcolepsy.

The CDR3 sequence is CASSPRDQSTDTQYF. The CDR3 DNA sequence: TGTGCCAGCAGCCCCAGGGACCAAAGCACAGATACGCAGTATTTT. The chain links TRBV9 to TRBJ2-3, with D tentatively TRBD1 or TRBD2 (5 bases each). The length of the CDR3 is 15 residues. Germline CDR1 reads SGDLS; CDR2 reads YYNGEE. Trimming stripped 4 bases from V and 0 bases from J, with 12 bases between.

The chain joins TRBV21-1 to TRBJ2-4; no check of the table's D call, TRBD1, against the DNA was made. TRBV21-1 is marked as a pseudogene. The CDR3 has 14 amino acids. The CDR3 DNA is TGTGCCAGCTTACACATGAAACACAAAAACATTCAGTACTTC. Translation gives CASLHMKHKNIQYF.

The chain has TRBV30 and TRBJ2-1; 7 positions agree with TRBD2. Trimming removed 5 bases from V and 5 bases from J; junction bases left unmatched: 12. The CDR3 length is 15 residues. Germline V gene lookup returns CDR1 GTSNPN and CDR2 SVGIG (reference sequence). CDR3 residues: CAWFGLGVNHNEQFF. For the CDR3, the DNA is TGTGCCTGGTTCGGACTAGGCGTGAACCACAATGAGCAGTTCTTC.

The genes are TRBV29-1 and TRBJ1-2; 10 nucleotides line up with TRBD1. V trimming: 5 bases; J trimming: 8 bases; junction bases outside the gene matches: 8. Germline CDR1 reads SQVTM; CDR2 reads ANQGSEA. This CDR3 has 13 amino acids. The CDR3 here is CSVRPGTGDGYTF. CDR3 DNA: TGCAGCGTTCGTCCCGGGACAGGGGACGGCTACACCTTC.

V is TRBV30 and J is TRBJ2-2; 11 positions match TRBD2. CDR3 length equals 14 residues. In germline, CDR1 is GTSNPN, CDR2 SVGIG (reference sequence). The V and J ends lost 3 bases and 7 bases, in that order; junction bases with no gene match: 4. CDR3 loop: CAWRTSGEGGELFF. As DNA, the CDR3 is TGTGCCTGGAGGACTAGCGGGGAGGGCGGGGAGCTGTTTTTT.

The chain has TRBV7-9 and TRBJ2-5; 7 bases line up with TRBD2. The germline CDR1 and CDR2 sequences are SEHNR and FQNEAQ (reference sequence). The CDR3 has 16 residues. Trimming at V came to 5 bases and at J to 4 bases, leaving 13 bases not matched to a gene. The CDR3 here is CASSPSGLTPRETQYF. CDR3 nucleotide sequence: TGTGCCAGCAGCCCTAGCGGCTTAACGCCCAGAGAGACCCAGTACTTC.

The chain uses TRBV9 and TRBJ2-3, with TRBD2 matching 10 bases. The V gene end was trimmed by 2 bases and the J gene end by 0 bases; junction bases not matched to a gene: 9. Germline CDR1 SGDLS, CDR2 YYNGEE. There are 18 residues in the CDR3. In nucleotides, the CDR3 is TGTGCCAGCAGCGTCGCGACTAGCGGGCTTCGAAGCACAGATACGCAGTATTTT. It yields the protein CASSVATSGLRSTDTQYF.

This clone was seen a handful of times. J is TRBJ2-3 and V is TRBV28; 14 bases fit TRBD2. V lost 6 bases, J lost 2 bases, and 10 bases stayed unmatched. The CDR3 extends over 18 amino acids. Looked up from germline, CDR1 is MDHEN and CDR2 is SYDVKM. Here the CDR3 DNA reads TGTGCCAGCAGCGCGAGGACTAGCGGGGGGATAATCACAGATACGCAGTATTTT. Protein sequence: CASSARTSGGIITDTQYF.

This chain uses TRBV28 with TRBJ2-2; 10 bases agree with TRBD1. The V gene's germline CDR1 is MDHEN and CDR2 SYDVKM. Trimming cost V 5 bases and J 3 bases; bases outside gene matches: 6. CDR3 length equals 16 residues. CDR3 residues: CASSPAGTGDTGELFF. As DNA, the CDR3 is TGTGCCAGCAGTCCGGCCGGGACAGGGGACACCGGGGAGCTGTTTTTT.